The rows below give T cell receptor beta chains drawn from one sample of a study of regulatory T cells in long-lasting Graves disease. TCRdb processed the multiplex PCR reads anew with MiXCR; each CDR3 protein has one entry. The data show over 650,000 distinct CDR3 sequences, approximately 31% seen once. The sequences come from peripheral blood mononuclear cells (PBMCs), collected when the disease was refractory, from a patient treated with antithyroid drugs. These receptors all come from a female donor with Graves disease. CDR3s include the opening cysteine and the closing phenylalanine or tryptophan. Fields, in order: D gene, J gene, V gene, clone size, CDR3 DNA, CDR3 protein. The D gene is left open where the match is weak. Where a row states a size, it is once, few, many or the class of an expanded clone; other rows omit it.

d_call: .; j_call: TRBJ1-2; v_call: TRBV20-1; clone_size: many; cdr3_nt: TGCAGTGCTAGAGATGACCTCAACTATGGCTACACCTTC; cdr3_aa: CSARDDLNYGYTF
d_call: TRBD1; j_call: TRBJ2-4; v_call: TRBV16; clone_size: few; cdr3_nt: TGTGCCAGCAGCCTATACACAGGGGACAAAAACATTCAGTACTTC; cdr3_aa: CASSLYTGDKNIQYF
d_call: .; j_call: TRBJ1-5; v_call: TRBV12-5; clone_size: many; cdr3_nt: TGTGCTAGTGGTACCGGGACACGTAGCAATCAGCCCCAGCATTTT; cdr3_aa: CASGTGTRSNQPQHF
d_call: .; j_call: TRBJ2-7; v_call: TRBV12-5; clone_size: many; cdr3_nt: TGTGCTAGTGGTTTGGTGGAAGGGAGAGGTGAGCAGTACTTC; cdr3_aa: CASGLVEGRGEQYF
d_call: TRBD1; j_call: TRBJ1-2; v_call: TRBV20-1; clone_size: few; cdr3_nt: TGCAGTGCTAGAGACCGGACAGGGGGCCAGAACTATGGCTACACCTTC; cdr3_aa: CSARDRTGGQNYGYTF
d_call: .; j_call: TRBJ1-1; v_call: TRBV5-5; clone_size: .; cdr3_nt: TGTGCCAGCAGCTTGGCCCACAGGCTTACGAACACTGAAGCTTTCTTT; cdr3_aa: CASSLAHRLTNTEAFF
d_call: TRBD1; j_call: TRBJ1-4; v_call: TRBV7-6; clone_size: .; cdr3_nt: TGTGCCAGCAGCTTAGAAAACACAGGGGAAAATGAAAAACTGTTTTTT; cdr3_aa: CASSLENTGENEKLFF
d_call: .; j_call: TRBJ1-2; v_call: TRBV19; clone_size: .; cdr3_nt: TGTGCCAGTAGTATCCTCGACTATGACGACTACACCTTC; cdr3_aa: CASSILDYDDYTF
d_call: TRBD1; j_call: TRBJ1-4; v_call: TRBV5-1; clone_size: few; cdr3_nt: TGCGCCAGCAGAAGACGGACAGGGGGCCTGGAAAAACTGTTTTTT; cdr3_aa: CASRRRTGGLEKLFF
d_call: TRBD1; j_call: TRBJ2-7; v_call: TRBV6-9; clone_size: .; cdr3_nt: TGTGCCAGCAGTTACACTAGACAGGGGCCCTCCTACGAGCAGTACTTC; cdr3_aa: CASSYTRQGPSYEQYF
d_call: .; j_call: TRBJ2-7; v_call: TRBV5-1; clone_size: .; cdr3_nt: TGCGCCAGCAGCTTGACAGGGAACCACGAGCAGTACTTC; cdr3_aa: CASSLTGNHEQYF
d_call: .; j_call: TRBJ1-1; v_call: TRBV10-3; clone_size: few; cdr3_nt: TGTGCCATCAGTGGCCGTAATTCCCGCGAAACTGAAGCTTTCTTT; cdr3_aa: CAISGRNSRETEAFF
d_call: .; j_call: TRBJ1-2; v_call: TRBV15; clone_size: .; cdr3_nt: TGTGCCACCAGCAGAGAGTCAGGAAATGGCTACACCTTC; cdr3_aa: CATSRESGNGYTF
d_call: TRBD2; j_call: TRBJ2-2; v_call: TRBV7-3; clone_size: .; cdr3_nt: TGTGCCAGCAGCCATCTAGCGGGAGATGAGGGCGGGGAGCTGTTTTTT; cdr3_aa: CASSHLAGDEGGELFF
d_call: .; j_call: TRBJ1-1; v_call: TRBV19; clone_size: few; cdr3_nt: TGTGCCAGTAACCGGGGAGAGGGAACTGAAGCTTTCTTT; cdr3_aa: CASNRGEGTEAFF
d_call: TRBD1; j_call: TRBJ1-2; v_call: TRBV20-1; clone_size: many; cdr3_nt: TGCAGTGCTCAGGGGGCTGGAGGCTACACCTTC; cdr3_aa: CSAQGAGGYTF
d_call: TRBD2; j_call: TRBJ2-7; v_call: TRBV20-1; clone_size: .; cdr3_nt: TGCAGTGCGGAGACTAGCGAGCGATACGAGCAGTACTTC; cdr3_aa: CSAETSERYEQYF
d_call: .; j_call: TRBJ1-1; v_call: TRBV12-3/TRBV12-4; clone_size: many; cdr3_nt: TGTGCCAGCAGTCCGTGGGACGTAGGAATTATGAACACTGAAGCTTTCTTT; cdr3_aa: CASSPWDVGIMNTEAFF
d_call: .; j_call: TRBJ2-7; v_call: TRBV6-5; clone_size: .; cdr3_nt: TGTGCCAGCAGTTACTCGAAAACACTCCGCTACGAGCAGTACTTC; cdr3_aa: CASSYSKTLRYEQYF
d_call: .; j_call: TRBJ2-7; v_call: TRBV6-5; clone_size: many; cdr3_nt: TGTGCCAGCAGTTACGAGGGGATTTACTACGAGCAGTACTTC; cdr3_aa: CASSYEGIYYEQYF